This passage covers 2 T cell receptor beta chains from one sample sequenced in a study of cytomegalovirus exposure and HLA in healthy donors. PCR was performed using 60 Vbeta and 13 Jbeta primers. Assay: immunoSEQ multiplex PCR; the TCRdb copy retains only in-frame clones and omits some. Of 190,000 or so clones detected, approximately 85% appear once; the ten largest clones hold 6.5%. Sequenced: PBMCs. These receptors came from a woman in her forties or fifties in good health and CMV-seropositive.

This chain uses TRBV6-1 with TRBJ2-3; the D gene is possibly TRBD2 (5 bases). Deletions cut 4 bases from V and 4 bases from J, with 12 bases between. Germline V gene data show CDR1 as MNHNS and CDR2 as SASEGT. The CDR3 totals 14 residues. Here the CDR3 reads CASSVETGADTQYF. The DNA for the CDR3 is TGTGCCAGCAGTGTAGAGACCGGGGCAGATACGCAGTATTTT.

V gene TRBV19 combines with J gene TRBJ2-5, with 7 bases identical to TRBD2. The trim removed 5 bases at V and 5 bases at J, leaving 14 bases unmatched. This CDR3 region has 16 residues. Germline CDR1 is LNHDA and CDR2 is SQIVND (reference sequence). Here the CDR3 DNA reads TGTGCCAGTAGTGGTTTGGATGGGAGGGCCCGGGAGACCCAGTACTTC. Translation gives CASSGLDGRARETQYF.